Listed here are 27 T cell receptor beta chains from one sample, sequenced in a study of response to subunit inactivated influenza vaccine. Using its own MiXCR run on the RT-PCR reads, TCRdb lists one record per CDR3 protein. The sample carries hundreds of thousands of distinct CDR3 sequences, 12% to 15% recorded once. The material was PBMCs from blood, obtained approximately 15 days before vaccination. These TCRs come from a man aged 50-59 years who received an inactivated influenza vaccine.

V usage is TRBV7-8 and J usage is TRBJ2-2; no firm D call. The CDR3 has 15 residues. Germline V CDR1 and CDR2: SGHVS, FQNEAQ. The V end lost 2 bases, the J end lost 4 bases, and 11 bases lay between the germline ends. CDR3 sequence (DNA): TGTGCCAGCAGCTTACCCCTAGTAGGCACCGGGGAGCTGTTTTTT. Amino acids: CASSLPLVGTGELFF.

This clonotype was seen only a few times. The V call is TRBV5-1, the J call TRBJ2-3; TRBD2 matches at 8 bases. The CDR3 is made up of 18 amino acids. V dropped 4 bases and J dropped 6; count of bases not matched to a gene: 19. Per the germline V gene, CDR1 is SGHRS and CDR2 is YFSETQ. DNA of the CDR3: TGCGCCAGCAGCCCGAGAACGGGAGGGGGTACTTTTACGGATACGCAGTATTTT. Protein product: CASSPRTGGGTFTDTQYF.

This clonotype was recorded a few times. The chain joins TRBV20-1 to TRBJ2-3; D gene ambiguous. The V gene's germline CDR1 is DFQATT and CDR2 SNEGSKA (reference sequence). This CDR3 contains 13 residues. V was shortened by 2 bases and J by 0 bases, with 6 bases between the two germline ends. The CDR3 is CSARYYSTDTQYF. In DNA form, the CDR3 reads TGCAGTGCTAGATACTATAGCACAGATACGCAGTATTTT.

This clonotype was seen repeatedly, ten times or more. The genes are TRBV5-1 and TRBJ2-1, with no clear D. Germline V gene data show CDR1 as SGHRS and CDR2 as YFSETQ. Trimming left V 5 bases short and J 4 bases short, with 10 bases between. The CDR3 covers 13 residues. The CDR3 protein is CASRATEYNEQFF. In nucleotides, the CDR3 is TGCGCCAGCAGGGCTACAGAGTACAATGAGCAGTTCTTC.

This sequence joins TRBV29-1 and TRBJ2-1; D possibly uses TRBD1 or TRBD2 (6 bases each). The CDR3 has 15 amino acids. From germline, CDR1 is SQVTM and CDR2 ANQGSEA. The V gene lost 7 bases and the J gene lost 3 bases, with 19 bases spanning the gap. CDR3 DNA sequence: TGCAGCGCCCGACCGGGGGCAGCAAACTACAATGAGCAGTTCTTC. Protein product: CSARPGAANYNEQFF.

V gene TRBV4-1 combines with J gene TRBJ2-7; 9 bases are shared with TRBD1. Germline CDR1 MGHRA, CDR2 YSYEKL. With V trimmed by 4 bases and J by 7 bases, 14 bases remained unmatched. This CDR3 is built from 16 residues. The CDR3 loop reads CASSPFLGQGSYEQYF. The CDR3 DNA follows: TGCGCCAGCAGCCCCTTTCTGGGACAGGGTTCTTATGAGCAGTACTTC.

This chain joins TRBV27 and TRBJ2-7, with a possible D match to TRBD2 (5 bases). V was shortened by 4 bases and J by 5 bases, with 18 bases between the two germline ends. This CDR3 region has 15 residues. Per germline, CDR1 MNHEY and CDR2 SMNVEV (reference sequence). CDR3 region: CASSYPGLARNEQYF. Written as DNA, the CDR3 is TGTGCCAGCAGTTACCCAGGACTCGCCAGGAACGAGCAGTACTTC.

This chain joins TRBV6-5 and TRBJ2-7; D is ambiguous. The CDR3 consists of 15 residues. The ends were cut back, 2 bases at V and 2 bases at J, with 13 bases in the middle. Germline-derived CDR1 and CDR2 are MNHEY and SVGAGI. CDR3 loop: CASSYGGDTTYEQYF. CDR3 in DNA: TGTGCCAGCAGTTACGGTGGGGATACCACCTACGAGCAGTACTTC.

This chain connects TRBV20-1 to TRBJ2-1, with 7 bases lining up with TRBD2. CDR3 length: 15 amino acids. The junction had 8 bases not matched to a gene; V was cut back by 6 bases and J by 0 bases. Germline V gene sequence: CDR1 DFQATT, CDR2 SNEGSKA (reference sequence). CDR3 amino acids: CSASAGLLSYNEQFF. DNA for the CDR3: TGCAGTGCATCAGCGGGATTACTCTCCTACAATGAGCAGTTCTTC.

This clonotype appeared a few times. The gene calls are TRBV29-1 and TRBJ2-3; D tentatively reads TRBD1 or TRBD2 (6 bases each). Between the trimmed V and J ends, which lost 5 bases and 10 bases, there was a span of 25 bases. The germline CDR1 and CDR2 sequences are SQVTM and ANQGSEA. The CDR3 length is 15 residues. The CDR3 DNA reads as TGCAGCGTTCAAAAGGGGGGCCCTTCCCTCGTCGCGCAGTATTTT. Protein sequence: CSVQKGGPSLVAQYF.

The chain has TRBV11-3 and TRBJ2-2; the D is unclear. Trimming removed 5 bases from V and 5 bases from J, with 9 bases in between. Germline assignment: CDR1 SGHNT and CDR2 YENEEA. The CDR3 spans 13 residues. The CDR3 region is CASSMVRTGELFF. The CDR3 DNA follows: TGTGCCAGCAGCATGGTACGGACCGGGGAGCTGTTTTTT.

The CDR3 sequence: CASSLRWGNEAFF. CDR3 coding DNA: TGTGCCAGCAGCTTAAGGTGGGGGAATGAAGCTTTCTTT. The chain is built from TRBV7-2 and TRBJ1-1; TRBD1 is a possible D gene (5 bases). CDR1 is SGHTA and CDR2 is FQGNSA in the germline V gene. Trimming removed 2 bases at V and 7 bases at J, with 11 bases between. CDR3 length: 13 amino acids.

CDR3 protein: CASSIGQFYGYTF. CDR3 in DNA: TGTGCCAGCAGCATCGGGCAGTTTTATGGCTACACCTTC. The gene calls are TRBV12-3 or TRBV12-4 and TRBJ1-2; no reliable D call. CDR3 length: 13 residues. V lost 6 bases to trimming and J lost 5 bases, with 13 bases between them.

This clonotype was counted at least ten times. The chain has TRBV28 and TRBJ2-5; D is possibly TRBD1 (6 bases). Trimming took 3 bases from V and 3 from J, leaving 8 bases between them. The V gene's germline CDR1 is MDHEN and CDR2 SYDVKM. This CDR3 contains 13 residues. CDR3 nucleotide sequence: TGTGCCAGCAGTTTTGCAGGGGAAGAGACCCAGTACTTC. It codes for CASSFAGEETQYF.

There are a few counts of this clonotype. The chain recombines TRBV12-3 or TRBV12-4 with TRBJ2-7, with TRBD1 as a possible D gene (5 bases). The V and J ends lost 0 bases and 0 bases respectively, with 12 bases between them. The CDR3 has 16 amino acids. CDR3 DNA: TGTGCCAGCAGTTTAGCGGTAGCAGACAGCTCCTACGAGCAGTACTTC. Residues: CASSLAVADSSYEQYF.

In its sample, this clonotype was seen a few times. The chain couples TRBV20-1 to TRBJ2-7, with D perhaps TRBD2 (5 bases). The CDR3 length is 13 residues. The germline gives CDR1 DFQATT, CDR2 SNEGSKA (reference sequence). Trimming shortened V by 8 bases and J by 2 bases, and 16 bases separated the two germline ends. For the CDR3, the DNA is TGCAGTCCCCGACCCCAGACTACCTACGAGCAGTACTTC. Translating gives CSPRPQTTYEQYF.

This rearrangement joins TRBV12-3 or TRBV12-4 to TRBJ2-7; possibly TRBD1 for D (5 bases). Trimming shortened V by 5 bases and J by 0 bases, and 11 bases separated the two germline ends. The CDR3 length is 14 residues. CDR3 sequence (DNA): TGTGCCAGCAGTCAGCCGACAGTCTCCTACGAGCAGTACTTC. Its translation is CASSQPTVSYEQYF.

The chain employs TRBV3-1 and TRBJ2-1, with 7 bases fitting TRBD1. This CDR3 spans 15 amino acids. Germline CDR1 LGHDT, CDR2 YNNKEL (reference sequence). Trimming cost V 3 bases and J 7 bases; bases outside gene matches: 9. The DNA for the CDR3 is TGTGCCAGCAGCCAGACAGGGTTCCCCTTGAATGAGCAGTTCTTC. It encodes CASSQTGFPLNEQFF.

This CDR3 reads CASSLTPGATEAFF. CDR3 sequence (DNA): TGTGCCAGCAGCTTAACGCCCGGGGCCACTGAAGCTTTCTTT. This rearrangement joins TRBV7-2 to TRBJ1-1, with D possibly matching TRBD1 (5 bases). CDR1 and CDR2 from the germline V gene are SGHTA and FQGNSA. V was cut by 2 bases and J by 4 bases, with 11 bases left in between. CDR3 length: 14 amino acids.

CDR3: CASSQGFGLSYEQYF. The CDR3 coding sequence is TGTGCCAGCAGCCAGGGTTTTGGCCTTTCCTACGAGCAGTACTTC. The gene calls are TRBV4-2 and TRBJ2-7; D unresolved. CDR1 and CDR2 from the germline V gene are LGHNA and YNFKEQ. The CDR3 runs 15 residues. V dropped 3 bases and J dropped 1 base, with 13 bases sitting between them.

This clonotype was observed a few times. The chain recombines TRBV29-1 with TRBJ2-1, with D possibly matching TRBD2 (5 bases). The V end lost 7 bases, the J end lost 7 bases, and 14 bases lay between the germline ends. The CDR3 is made up of 12 amino acids. Germline V gene sequence: CDR1 SQVTM, CDR2 ANQGSEA. The CDR3 spells CSGRAPGNEQFF. As DNA, the CDR3 is TGCAGCGGCCGGGCCCCGGGGAATGAGCAGTTCTTC.

The chain carries TRBV28 and TRBJ2-7; TRBD1 matches 11 bases. Germline CDR1 reads MDHEN; CDR2 reads SYDVKM. With 5 bases clipped from V and 2 bases from J, the junction kept 8 bases outside the gene matches. The CDR3 consists of 16 residues. The CDR3 loop is CASSIPPGQGAYEQYF. The CDR3 bases are TGTGCCAGCAGTATACCACCGGGACAGGGGGCCTACGAGCAGTACTTC.

In this sample, this clonotype turned up a few times. The chain recombines TRBV9 with TRBJ2-3, with 8 bases lining up with TRBD2. CDR3 length: 16 amino acids. Germline CDR1 and CDR2: SGDLS and YYNGEE. The V gene end was trimmed by 0 bases and the J gene end by 4 bases; junction bases not matched to a gene: 7. As DNA, the CDR3 is TGTGCCAGCAGCGTAGGCTCCAGCGGGAGCTCAGATACGCAGTATTTT. Its translation: CASSVGSSGSSDTQYF.

The CDR3 DNA follows: TGCAGCGTTGTAAGCGTCGAGAACACCGGGGAGCTGTTTTTT. Translating gives CSVVSVENTGELFF. The chain carries TRBV29-1 and TRBJ2-2, with unresolved D. Deletions cut 4 bases from V and 1 base from J, with 10 bases between. The CDR3 sequence is 14 residues long. Looked up from germline, CDR1 is SQVTM and CDR2 is ANQGSEA.

This clonotype has a handful of counts. The J gene is TRBJ2-1, the V gene TRBV4-3, with a tentative D call TRBD2 (5 bases). Germline assignment: CDR1 LGHNA and CDR2 YSLEER. Trimming left V 1 base short and J 9 bases short, with 16 bases between. There are 15 residues in the CDR3. The CDR3 nucleotides read TGCGCCAGCAGCCAAGGTACCGGTGCCGGGGTTGAGCAGTTCTTC. It encodes CASSQGTGAGVEQFF.

This clonotype was observed a few times. The gene calls are TRBV29-1 and TRBJ2-2; either TRBD1 or TRBD2 may fit D (5 bases each). Between the trimmed V and J ends, which lost 6 bases and 3 bases, there was a span of 26 bases. Germline V gives CDR1 SQVTM, CDR2 ANQGSEA. The CDR3 has 18 amino acids. The CDR3 DNA is TGCAGCGTCGGATCCACCCCTTTGGTACTAGGGGACACCGGGGAGCTGTTTTTT. Protein: CSVGSTPLVLGDTGELFF.

The chain joins TRBV9 to TRBJ2-4; tentatively, D is TRBD1 (6 bases). The V end lost 6 bases, the J end lost 8 bases, and 21 bases lay between the germline ends. Germline values: CDR1 SGDLS, CDR2 YYNGEE. The CDR3 is 15 amino acids. The CDR3 DNA reads TGTGCCAGCAACGAGAGGGGCCAGGGGCCGGACATTCAGTACTTC. This sequence encodes CASNERGQGPDIQYF.